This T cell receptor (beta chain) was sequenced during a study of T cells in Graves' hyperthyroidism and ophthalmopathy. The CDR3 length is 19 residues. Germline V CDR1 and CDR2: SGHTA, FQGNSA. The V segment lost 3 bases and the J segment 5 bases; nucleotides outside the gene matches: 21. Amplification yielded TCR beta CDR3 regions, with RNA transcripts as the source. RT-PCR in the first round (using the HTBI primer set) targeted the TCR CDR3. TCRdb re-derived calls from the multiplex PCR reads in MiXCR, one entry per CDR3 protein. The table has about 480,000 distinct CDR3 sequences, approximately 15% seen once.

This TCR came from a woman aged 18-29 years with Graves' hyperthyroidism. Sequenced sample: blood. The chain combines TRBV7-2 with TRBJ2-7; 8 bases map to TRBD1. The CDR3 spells CASSLALGRGRIETHEQYF. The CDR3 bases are TGTGCCAGCAGCTTGGCCCTGGGCAGGGGGCGAATCGAGACCCACGAGCAGTACTTC.